These T cell receptor beta chains were read from a single sample in a study of shared clonotypes between healthy human individuals. The repertoire was sequenced with immunoSEQ multiplex PCR; TCRdb's copy has only in-frame clones and lacks some. This sample has roughly 480,000 clones, with less than 80% found just once. The sample consisted of PBMCs. Receptors originate from a woman in her 40s in good health. Some clones in this sample may be carry-over from other donors' samples. Each CDR3 is given without its conserved first and last residue. The D gene is left open where the match is weak. Expanded clones get a size class; other rows say once, few or many, or leave the size out.

d_call	clone_size	j_call	v_call	cdr3_aa
TRBD2	.	TRBJ2-1	TRBV7-2	ASSSLAVNNEQF
.	.	TRBJ1-6	TRBV5-1	ASSPEGAIRNSPLH
TRBD1	few	TRBJ2-3	TRBV6-5	ASSTGAARVDTQY
TRBD1	.	TRBJ1-2	TRBV19	ASSIAADRDYGYT
TRBD1	.	TRBJ2-5	TRBV25-1	ASSEGRTGGQETQY
.	.	TRBJ1-3	TRBV30	AWMVPLSGNTIY
.	few	TRBJ1-4	TRBV28	ASSLTGTDTRLF
.	.	TRBJ2-2	TRBV14	ASSRRGPAGELF
.	.	TRBJ2-1	TRBV19	ASTAETGSDEQF
TRBD1	.	TRBJ1-2	TRBV9	ASSRQGASTLDGYT
TRBD1	.	TRBJ2-1	TRBV7-2	ASSLVFPQGAFNEQF